This T cell receptor beta chain comes out of a study of T cell responses to AZD1222 COVID-19 vaccine. Turning to the study itself: Second-dose recipients at about 4 or about 12 weeks were treated as one pooled group. Findings of the study overall: Among the donors, most were white British and more were female, and clonal diversity was possibly underestimated. Unmutated regions of variants are reportedly targeted by nearly half of spike-specific TCRs. Among vaccine-associated CD4 TCRs, coverage spanned spike, with dominance at 160-218 and 743-854.

With respect to this clone: What it recognizes is unknown.

The repertoire was sequenced with immunoSEQ multiplex PCR; TCRdb's copy has only in-frame clones and lacks some. Of 150,000 to 200,000 clones in the sample, approximately 90% are singletons; the top ten hold about 4.2%. J was trimmed by 8 bases and V by 3 bases; bases with no gene match: 8. CDR3 length equals 16 residues. Germline V gene data show CDR1 as LNHDA and CDR2 as SQIVND (reference sequence). V and J are TRBV19 and TRBJ1-6; the match to TRBD1 covers 9 bases. The clonotype comes from an adult in good health. This sample comprised peripheral blood, obtained on day 0 of AZD1222 vaccination. Here the CDR3 reads CASSIPGQGIDSPLHF. CDR3 nucleotide sequence: TGTGCCAGTAGTATCCCGGGACAGGGAATTGATTCACCCCTCCACTTT.